The rows below give T cell receptor beta chains drawn from one sample of a study of blood T cell repertoires in COVID-19. TCRdb keeps only in-frame clones here, not all; method: immunoSEQ multiplex PCR. The table records hundreds of thousands of clones, roughly nine tenths of them present only once. Sequences were obtained from peripheral blood. These receptors were collected from a woman aged 50 to 60 with acute or convalescent COVID-19. Each CDR3 is given with its conserved first and last residue. The D gene is left open where the match is weak. A row's size may be missing; if present it is once, few, many or a size class.

- TRBJ1-1 TRBV7-2 - TGTGCCAGCAGCTTAGGGGGCGCAGGAAACACTGAAGCTTTCTTT CASSLGGAGNTEAFF
- TRBJ2-7 TRBV10-2 - TGCGCCAGCAGGGGTTACAGCTCCTACGAGCAGTACTTC CASRGYSSYEQYF
- TRBJ2-3 TRBV5-4 - TGTGCCAGCAGCTTGGAAGGCAGGGGAGATACGCAGTATTTT CASSLEGRGDTQYF
- TRBJ1-1 TRBV2 - TGTGCCAGCAAGGGGCGGCTGATGAACACTGAAGCTTTCTTT CASKGRLMNTEAFF
TRBD2 TRBJ2-2 TRBV7-2 - TGTGCCAGCAGCTTCGCCCGACTAGCGGTGAACACCGGGGAGCTGTTTTTT CASSFARLAVNTGELFF
TRBD2 TRBJ2-7 TRBV14 - TGTGCCAGCAGCCAAGTTGTTTGGACTAGCCACCTCCCCGAGCAGTACTTC CASSQVVWTSHLPEQYF
- TRBJ1-2 TRBV10-2 - TGCGCCAGCAGCGTAACTTCAGGGCACTATGGCTACACCTTC CASSVTSGHYGYTF
TRBD1 TRBJ1-2 TRBV28 - TGTGCCAGCAGTACAGGGGGGACTGACTATGGCTACACCTTC CASSTGGTDYGYTF
TRBD1 TRBJ1-4 TRBV10-3 - TGTGCCATCAGTGATCTGCCGGGACAGGGCGTAGAAAAACTGTTTTTT CAISDLPGQGVEKLFF
TRBD1 TRBJ1-5 TRBV4-2 - TGTGCCAGCAGCTCCGGGACAGGCCTTTATAGCAATCAGCCCCAGCATTTT CASSSGTGLYSNQPQHF
- TRBJ1-2 TRBV9 - TGTGCCAGCAGCGGTTCAGACTATGGCTACACCTTC CASSGSDYGYTF
TRBD2 TRBJ2-2 TRBV6-5 - TGTGCCAGCCCCGGGACTAGCGGGGTCACCGGGGAGCTGTTTTTT CASPGTSGVTGELFF
- TRBJ1-1 TRBV29-1 - TGCAGCGTTGAAGGACAGACGAACACTGAAGCTTTCTTT CSVEGQTNTEAFF
- TRBJ2-7 TRBV11-3 few TGTGCCAGCAGCTTCGGCGGGCTCACCTCCTACGAGCAGTACTTC CASSFGGLTSYEQYF
- TRBJ1-3 TRBV13 - TGTGCCAGCAGGATACAGGGACCCTCTGGAAACACCATATATTTT CASRIQGPSGNTIYF
TRBD1 TRBJ1-6 TRBV28 - TGTGCCAGCAGTTCCGGGACAGGGGATTCACCCCTCCACTTT CASSSGTGDSPLHF
- TRBJ1-3 TRBV28 - TGTGCCAGCAGTCCCCTACGCCGTTCCTCTGGAAACACCATATATTTT CASSPLRRSSGNTIYF
- TRBJ2-7 TRBV11-3 few TGTGCCAGCAGCTCAACAGGGCACTCCTACGAGCAGTACTTC CASSSTGHSYEQYF
- TRBJ1-2 TRBV6-5 - TGTGCCAGCAGTCGGCACGGAGCTAACTATGGCTACACCTTC CASSRHGANYGYTF
- TRBJ2-7 TRBV18 - TGTGCCAGCTCCCGCGGCCCCTCCTACGAGCAGTACTTC CASSRGPSYEQYF
TRBD2 TRBJ2-4 TRBV6-2/TRBV6-3 - TGTGCCAGCAGTTACGTCCTAGCGGGAGCGAAAAACATTCAGTACTTC CASSYVLAGAKNIQYF
- TRBJ1-2 TRBV5-1 - TGCGCCAGCAGCTTGGAAGGGAGCTATGGCTACACCTTC CASSLEGSYGYTF
TRBD2 TRBJ2-1 TRBV25-1 - TGTGCCAGCAGTGAACAGCGGGGGGCCTTCTACAATGAGCAGTTCTTC CASSEQRGAFYNEQFF
- TRBJ2-1 TRBV5-1 - TGCGCCAGCAGCTTGGCCGTCACAGAGGGCGAGCAGTTCTTC CASSLAVTEGEQFF
TRBD1 TRBJ2-3 TRBV5-4 - TGTGCCAGCAGCTTGGCCCACAGGGGCCAGTTGGGGGTAGATACGCAGTATTTT CASSLAHRGQLGVDTQYF
TRBD1 TRBJ2-3 TRBV19 - TGTGCCAGTAGCCCAGTGGGACAGGGGCCCGATACGCAGTATTTT CASSPVGQGPDTQYF
- TRBJ1-5 TRBV5-1 - TGCGCCAGCAGCTTGGGGGGGGGCAATCAGCCCCAGCATTTT CASSLGGGNQPQHF
TRBD1 TRBJ2-7 TRBV5-5 - TGTGCCAGCAGCTGGGGGGACAGGTGGTCCGAGCAGTACTTC CASSWGDRWSEQYF
TRBD2 TRBJ2-7 TRBV4-2 - TGTGCCAGCAGCCACCCGGGACTAGCGGGGGAGGGGGGGCTCTACGAGCAGTACTTC CASSHPGLAGEGGLYEQYF
- TRBJ2-7 TRBV18 - TGTGCCAGCTCACGTCGGAAGCGGTTTTACGAGCAGTACTTC CASSRRKRFYEQYF